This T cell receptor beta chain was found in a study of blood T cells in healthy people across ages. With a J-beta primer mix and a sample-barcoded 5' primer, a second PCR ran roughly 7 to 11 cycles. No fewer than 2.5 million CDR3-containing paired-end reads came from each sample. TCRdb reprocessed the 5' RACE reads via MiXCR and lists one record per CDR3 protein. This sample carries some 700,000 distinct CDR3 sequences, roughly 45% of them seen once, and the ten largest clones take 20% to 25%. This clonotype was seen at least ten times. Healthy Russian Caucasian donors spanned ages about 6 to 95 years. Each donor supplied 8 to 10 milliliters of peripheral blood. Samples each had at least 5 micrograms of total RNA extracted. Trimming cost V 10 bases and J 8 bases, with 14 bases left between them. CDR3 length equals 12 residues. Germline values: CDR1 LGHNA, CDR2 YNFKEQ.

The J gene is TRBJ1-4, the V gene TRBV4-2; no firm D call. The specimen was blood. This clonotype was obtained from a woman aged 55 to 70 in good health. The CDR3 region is CATADLGEKLFF. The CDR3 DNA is TGTGCCACCGCGGACCTTGGGGAAAAACTGTTTTTT.